Included here is one T cell receptor beta chain sequence, with context. Which antigen it targets is not known. There are no base qualities to consult, and no much larger clone falls within one base. Patients with localized lung adenocarcinoma, a subtype of non-small cell lung cancer, were used as donors. These samples came from the margins of localized lung adenocarcinomas. For TCR repertoire analysis, CD8+ T cells from tumor tissue were profiled apart from CD4+ T cells. This sample was included in a study of CD4 and CD8 cells across lung adenocarcinoma regions listed by TCRdb under 2018. Describing the broader study: The study examined intratumor heterogeneity of the T cell receptor repertoire by comparing tumor centers with tumor margins.

Measured from the cysteine to the phenylalanine, the CDR3 is 12 residues long. The read is trimmed to its CDR3 DNA, 36 bases read in frame from base 1. Based on the germline V gene, the CDR1 and CDR2 sequences are WSHSY and SAAADI. The method was PCR. TCRdb shows the sequencer as HiSeq X Ten. TCRdb reprocessing: public reads trimmed at Q25 with fastp, clones called with MiXCR, in-frame beta chains kept. A single entry per CDR3 protein holds the most common genes and DNA from its merged rows. A total of some 18,000 distinct CDR3 sequences appear in this sample, about 50% of them only once. The ten largest clones add up to roughly 34% of the sample.

Recombination connected TRBV10-2 to TRBJ2-5, with TRBD1 tentatively as D gene (5 bases match). The J call is uncertain, as TRBJ2-7 better fits the DNA end. The specimen sequenced was CD8+ T cells from the margin of a lung tumor. Taken with the paper, the label for cell subset or site translates to: tumor margin region. The receptor was isolated from a male donor with lung adenocarcinoma. The CD4 and CD8 labels of this study may be unreliable. The DNA sequence reads TGCGCCAGCAGCTTCCAGGGCAACGAGCAGTACTTC. Translated, it reads CASSFQGNEQYF.